One T cell receptor (beta chain) is described in this entry. Antigen: not known. A CD45RO-CCR7+CD27+CD95- profile was what naive CD8+ T cells displayed. The data stem from a study of CXCR3-negative and CXCR3-positive naive CD8 T cells. Study-wide results and limits: TRBV-TRBJ usage was alike in naive CXCR3-negative and CXCR3-positive cells but differed in memory cells. CXCR3 expression dropped partially after cryopreservation, and most assays relied on fresh PBMCs. TRB CDR3s were more hydrophobic in CXCR3-positive than in CXCR3-negative naive cells. Similarly elevated diversity marked both naive subsets, with memory CD8+ cells showing far lower diversity.

Through 5' RACE with UMI labels, the TRB cDNA libraries were prepared. From the 5' RACE reads, TCRdb lists one entry per CDR3 protein and no DNA. Its table lists roughly 61,000 distinct CDR3 sequences. Germline loops: CDR1 LGHDT, CDR2 YNNKEL (reference sequence). This CDR3 is 15 amino acids long. Sequences were obtained from naive CXCR3+ CD8+ T cells from blood. The subset here: CD45RO-CCR7+CD27+CD95- naive CD8+ T cells expressing CXCR3 (TNR3+). The rearrangement joins TRBV3-1 to TRBJ2-1; TCRdb's D call, TRBD2, is unchecked because there is no DNA. This clonotype originated in a human donor in good health. Some clones in this sample may be carry-over from other donors' samples. The CDR3 is CASSQARLAGNEQFF.